This note documents a single T cell receptor beta chain sequence. CDR1 is SGHKS and CDR2 is YYEKEE in the germline V gene (reference sequence). V shed 4 bases and J shed 7 bases, with 23 bases lying between them. This CDR3 has 16 residues. This record comes from a study of blood T cell repertoires in COVID-19. TCRdb's table, derived via immunoSEQ multiplex PCR, lists solely in-frame clones and lacks some. Here the sample spans about 250,000 clones, around nine tenths being singletons. Source material: peripheral blood. This TCR was recovered from a man between 18 and 29 years old with active or convalescent COVID-19. This rearrangement joins TRBV5-5 to TRBJ1-2, with no clear D. The CDR3 nucleotides are TGTGCCAGCAGCCCGCCCGGGTTGGTCGCGCGGGCTGGCTACACCTTC. It yields the protein CASSPPGLVARAGYTF.